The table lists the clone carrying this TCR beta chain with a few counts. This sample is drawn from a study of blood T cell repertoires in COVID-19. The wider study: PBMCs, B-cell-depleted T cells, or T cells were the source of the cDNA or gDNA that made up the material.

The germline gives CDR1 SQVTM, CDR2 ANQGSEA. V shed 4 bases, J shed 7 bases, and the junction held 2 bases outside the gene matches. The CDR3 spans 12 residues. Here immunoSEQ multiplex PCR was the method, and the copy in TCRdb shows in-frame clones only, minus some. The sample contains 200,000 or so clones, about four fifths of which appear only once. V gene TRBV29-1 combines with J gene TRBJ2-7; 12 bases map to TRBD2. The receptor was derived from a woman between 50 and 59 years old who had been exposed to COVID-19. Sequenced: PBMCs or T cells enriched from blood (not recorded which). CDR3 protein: CSVATSGGEQYF. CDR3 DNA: TGCAGCGTTGCTACTAGCGGGGGGGAGCAGTACTTC.